The 18 T cell receptor beta chains listed next were all sequenced from one sample in a study of blood T cell repertoires in COVID-19. Only in-frame clones appear in the TCRdb table, and some are missing; sequencing was by immunoSEQ multiplex PCR. The repertoire holds 65,000 or so clones, with roughly nine tenths as singletons. The source material was peripheral blood. Receptor source: a human donor with acute or convalescent COVID-19. The donor label of this sample is uncertain.

The V call is TRBV29-1, the J call TRBJ2-6; D is unclear. Germline lookup yields CDR1 SQVTM and CDR2 ANQGSEA. The V gene lost 2 bases and the J gene lost 0 bases, with 8 bases spanning the gap. The CDR3 covers 15 residues. The CDR3 loop reads CSVELASSGANVLTF. The CDR3, as DNA: TGCAGCGTTGAATTAGCCAGCTCTGGGGCCAACGTCCTGACTTTC.

The chain combines TRBV5-4 with TRBJ2-5, with 7 bases lining up with TRBD2. Germline lookup yields CDR1 SGHNT and CDR2 YYREEE (reference sequence). There are 15 residues in the CDR3. Unmatched junction bases numbered 9, after V lost 6 bases and J lost 1 base. Here the CDR3 reads CASIHKWEGQETQYF. DNA for the CDR3: TGTGCCAGCATCCACAAATGGGAGGGCCAAGAGACCCAGTACTTC.

The chain joins TRBV28 to TRBJ2-6; maybe TRBD1 (5 bases). CDR3 size: 16 residues. Trimming took 1 base from V and 1 from J, leaving 8 bases between them. Germline V CDR1 and CDR2: MDHEN, SYDVKM. Written as DNA, the CDR3 is TGTGCCAGCAGTTTATCCCCAGGGTCTGGGGCCAACGTCCTGACTTTC. It specifies CASSLSPGSGANVLTF.

The rearrangement joins TRBV19 to TRBJ1-2, with D perhaps matching TRBD1 (6 bases). Germline lookup yields CDR1 LNHDA and CDR2 SQIVND (reference sequence). The V end was cut by 4 bases, the J end by 4 bases, with 22 bases between. The CDR3 has 17 amino acids. CDR3 nucleotides: TGTGCCAGTAGTAACACAGGGCGGTTAGCCATCTTCTATGGCTACACCTTC. As protein: CASSNTGRLAIFYGYTF.

The chain links TRBV6-5 to TRBJ2-3; 14 bases map to TRBD2. The CDR3 has 16 residues. Germline CDR1 MNHEY, CDR2 SVGAGI. Trimming cost V 4 bases and J 5 bases; bases outside gene matches: 5. CDR3 amino acids: CASSSRTSGGQDTQYF. CDR3 sequence (DNA): TGTGCCAGCAGTTCCCGGACTAGCGGGGGGCAAGATACGCAGTATTTT.

This rearrangement joins TRBV27 to TRBJ2-1; weak D call: TRBD1 (6 bases). The CDR3 length is 13 residues. Trimming stripped 5 bases from V and 10 bases from J, with 15 bases between. Germline-derived CDR1 and CDR2 are MNHEY and SMNVEV (reference sequence). The CDR3 region has the DNA TGTGCCAGCAGTGCCCCTGGACAGTACGAGCAGTTCTTC. Protein product: CASSAPGQYEQFF.

By sample fraction, this clone is medium-sized. The chain combines TRBV5-4 with TRBJ1-1; unclear D gene. Trimming removed 2 bases from V and 8 bases from J, with 10 bases in between. Germline values: CDR1 SGHNT, CDR2 YYREEE (reference sequence). This CDR3 spans 12 amino acids. CDR3 bases: TGTGCCAGCAGCTTAGAGGGCTACGAAGCTTTCTTT. Its protein product is CASSLEGYEAFF.

This chain uses TRBV5-1 with TRBJ2-3, with 9 bases fitting TRBD2. CDR1 is SGHRS, CDR2 YFSETQ, per germline. Germline trimming cut 0 bases from V and 1 base from J; bases unmatched to any gene: 3. The CDR3 loop spans 16 amino acids. In DNA form, the CDR3 reads TGCGCCAGCAGCTTGGGACTAGCGGTACGCACAGATACGCAGTATTTT. Amino acid sequence: CASSLGLAVRTDTQYF.

The chain joins TRBV5-1 to TRBJ2-1; TRBD1 is a possible D gene (7 bases). The CDR3 contains 16 residues. V shed 4 bases and J shed 4 bases, with 18 bases lying between them. Germline CDR1 reads SGHRS; CDR2 reads YFSETQ. CDR3 coding DNA: TGCGCCAGCAGCCTATCGGAGGGGGCTGGGTACAATGAGCAGTTCTTC. It encodes CASSLSEGAGYNEQFF.

This clone was counted a single time. This chain joins TRBV5-6 and TRBJ2-5; 12 nucleotides line up with TRBD2. Per the germline V gene, CDR1 is SGHDT and CDR2 is YYEEEE. With 0 bases clipped from V and 3 bases from J, the junction kept 3 bases outside the gene matches. The CDR3 contains 16 residues. The CDR3 region is CASSLVSSGGEETQYF. CDR3 in DNA: TGTGCCAGCAGCTTGGTGTCTAGCGGGGGGGAAGAGACCCAGTACTTC.

V is TRBV6-2 or TRBV6-3 and J is TRBJ1-5; D is uncertain. Germline V gives CDR1 MNHEY, CDR2 SVGEGT. This CDR3 comprises 16 residues. The V end was cut by 2 bases, the J end by 1 base, with 12 bases between. CDR3 coding DNA: TGTGCCAGCAGTTACCCTCCGGGAACCAGCAATCAGCCCCAGCATTTT. It is translated as CASSYPPGTSNQPQHF.

The chain has TRBV11-2 and TRBJ2-1; perhaps TRBD2 as D (7 bases). There are 14 residues in the CDR3. Looked up from germline, CDR1 is SGHAT and CDR2 is FQNNGV. V gave up 5 bases and J gave up 8 bases, with 16 bases separating them. This chain's CDR3 is CASSVGGGFDEQFF. The CDR3 DNA sequence: TGTGCCAGCAGCGTGGGGGGGGGCTTCGATGAGCAGTTCTTC.

This chain links TRBV5-4 with TRBJ2-1, with D tentatively TRBD1 (6 bases). CDR3 size: 14 residues. The V gene lost 2 bases and the J gene lost 4 bases, with 10 bases spanning the gap. Germline V lookup: CDR1 SGHNT, CDR2 YYREEE (reference sequence). The CDR3 here is CASSLSRGYNEQFF. CDR3 coding DNA: TGTGCCAGCAGCTTATCCAGGGGTTACAATGAGCAGTTCTTC.

The rearrangement links TRBV5-1 to TRBJ2-3; TRBD1 is a possible D gene (6 bases). Trimming cost V 4 bases and J 8 bases, with 20 bases left between them. CDR3 size: 15 residues. Germline CDR1 is SGHRS and CDR2 is YFSETQ. The CDR3 here is CASSTIDRSMGTQYF. The CDR3 DNA is TGCGCCAGCAGCACTATAGACAGGAGTATGGGTACGCAGTATTTT.

The chain links TRBV6-5 to TRBJ1-2; TRBD1 aligns across 8 bases. CDR3 length equals 14 residues. After removal of 4 bases from V and 8 bases from J, the junction contained 9 bases not matched to a gene. Per germline, CDR1 MNHEY and CDR2 SVGAGI. DNA of the CDR3: TGTGCCAGCAGTTTCTCGGACAGGGAGCGGGGCTACACCTTC. Amino acids: CASSFSDRERGYTF.

This clone showed up just once. The chain uses TRBV12-2 and TRBJ2-3; TRBD2 reflects the table's D call only, with no check against the DNA. TRBV12-2 has pseudogene status. The length of the CDR3 is 19 residues. DNA for the CDR3: TGTGCAAGTCGCTTAGCTCTCCGATCCCCAGCGGGGGGGTCAGATACGCAGTATTTT. Its translation: CASRLALRSPAGGSDTQYF.

V gene TRBV5-4 combines with J gene TRBJ2-7; 9 bases align to TRBD1. This CDR3 contains 15 residues. V lost 5 bases, J lost 7 bases, and 13 bases stayed unmatched. Germline loops: CDR1 SGHNT, CDR2 YYREEE (reference sequence). The CDR3 is CASSSPGQGSLEQYF. The CDR3 DNA reads TGTGCCAGCAGTTCGCCGGGACAGGGCTCTTTGGAGCAGTACTTC.

CDR3 region: CAWTGGRGGNEQFF. The CDR3, as DNA: TGTGCCTGGACGGGGGGGCGGGGAGGTAATGAGCAGTTCTTC. The V call is TRBV30, the J call TRBJ2-1, with TRBD2 matching over 8 bases. Germline values: CDR1 GTSNPN, CDR2 SVGIG (reference sequence). The CDR3 has 14 residues. Trimming at V came to 4 bases and at J to 7 bases, leaving 9 bases not matched to a gene. Variable domain in full (rest from reference TRBV30 and TRBJ2-1): SQTIHQWPATLVQPVGSPLSLECTVEGTSNPNLYWYRQAAGRGLQLLFYSVGIGQISSEVPQNLSASRPQDRQFILSSKKLLLSDSGFYLCAWTGGRGGNEQFFGPGTRLTVL.